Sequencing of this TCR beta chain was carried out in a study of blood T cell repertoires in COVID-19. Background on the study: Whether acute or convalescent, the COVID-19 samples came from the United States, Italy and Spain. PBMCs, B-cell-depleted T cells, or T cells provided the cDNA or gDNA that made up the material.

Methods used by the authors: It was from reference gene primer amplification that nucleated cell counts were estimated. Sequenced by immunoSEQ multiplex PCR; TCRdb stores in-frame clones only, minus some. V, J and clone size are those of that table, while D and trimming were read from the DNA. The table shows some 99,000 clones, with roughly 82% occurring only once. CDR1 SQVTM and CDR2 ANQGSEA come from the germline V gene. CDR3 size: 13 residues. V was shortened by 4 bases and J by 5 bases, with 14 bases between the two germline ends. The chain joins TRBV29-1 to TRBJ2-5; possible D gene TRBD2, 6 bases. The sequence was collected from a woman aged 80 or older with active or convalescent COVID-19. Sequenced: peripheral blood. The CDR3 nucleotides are TGCAGCGTTGTACGGCTAGCGTTGGAGACCCAGTACTTC. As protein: CSVVRLALETQYF.